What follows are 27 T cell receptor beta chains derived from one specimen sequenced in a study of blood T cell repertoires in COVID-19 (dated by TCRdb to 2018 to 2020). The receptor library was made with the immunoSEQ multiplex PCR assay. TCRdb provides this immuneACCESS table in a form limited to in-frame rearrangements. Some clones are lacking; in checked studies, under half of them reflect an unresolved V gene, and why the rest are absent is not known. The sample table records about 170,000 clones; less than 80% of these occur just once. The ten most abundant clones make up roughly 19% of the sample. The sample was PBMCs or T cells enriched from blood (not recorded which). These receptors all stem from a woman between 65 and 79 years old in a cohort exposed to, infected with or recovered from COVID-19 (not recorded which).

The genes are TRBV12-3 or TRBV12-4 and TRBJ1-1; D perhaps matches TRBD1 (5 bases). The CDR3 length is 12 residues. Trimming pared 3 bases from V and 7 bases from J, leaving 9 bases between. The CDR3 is CASSLGRSEAFF. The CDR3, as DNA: TGTGCCAGCAGTTTGGGGCGTAGTGAAGCTTTCTTT.

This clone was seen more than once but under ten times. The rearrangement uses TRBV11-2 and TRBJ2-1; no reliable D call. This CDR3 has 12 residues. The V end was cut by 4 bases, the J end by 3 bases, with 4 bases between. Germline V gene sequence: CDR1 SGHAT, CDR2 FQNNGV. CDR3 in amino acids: CASSSLYNEQFF. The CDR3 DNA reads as TGTGCCAGCAGCTCCCTCTACAATGAGCAGTTCTTC.

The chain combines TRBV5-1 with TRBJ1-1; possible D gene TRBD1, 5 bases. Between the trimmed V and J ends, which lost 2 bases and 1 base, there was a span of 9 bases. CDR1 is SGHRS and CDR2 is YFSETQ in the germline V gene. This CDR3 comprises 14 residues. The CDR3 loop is CASSLLTANTEAFF. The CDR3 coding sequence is TGCGCCAGCAGCTTATTGACAGCGAACACTGAAGCTTTCTTT. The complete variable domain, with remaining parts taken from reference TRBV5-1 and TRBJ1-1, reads KAGVTQTPRYLIKTRGQQVTLSCSPISGHRSVSWYQQTPGQGLQFLFEYFSETQRNKGNFPGRFSGRQFSNSRSEMNVSTLELGDSALYLCASSLLTANTEAFFGQGTRLTVV.

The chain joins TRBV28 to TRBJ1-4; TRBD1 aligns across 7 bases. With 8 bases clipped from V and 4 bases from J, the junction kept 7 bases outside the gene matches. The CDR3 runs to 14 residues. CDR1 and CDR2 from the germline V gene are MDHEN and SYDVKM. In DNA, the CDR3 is TGTGCCAGCCTAAGACAGGGCAATAATGAAAAACTGTTTTTT. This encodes CASLRQGNNEKLFF.

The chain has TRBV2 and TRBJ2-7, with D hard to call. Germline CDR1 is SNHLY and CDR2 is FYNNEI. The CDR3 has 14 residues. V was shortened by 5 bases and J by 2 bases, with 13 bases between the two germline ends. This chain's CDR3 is CASSFDIHPYEQYF. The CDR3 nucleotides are TGTGCCAGCAGTTTCGACATCCACCCCTACGAGCAGTACTTC. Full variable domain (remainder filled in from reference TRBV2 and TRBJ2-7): EPEVTQTPSHQVTQMGQEVILRCVPISNHLYFYWYRQILGQKVEFLVSFYNNEISEKSEIFDDQFSVERPDGSNFTLKIRSTKLEDSAMYFCASSFDIHPYEQYFGPGTRLTVT.

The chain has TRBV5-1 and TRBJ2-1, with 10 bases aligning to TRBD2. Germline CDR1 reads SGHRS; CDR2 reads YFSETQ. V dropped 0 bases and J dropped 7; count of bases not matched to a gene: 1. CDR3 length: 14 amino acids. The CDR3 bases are TGCGCCAGCAGCTTGGAGGGACTAGCGAATGAGCAGTTCTTC. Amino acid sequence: CASSLEGLANEQFF.

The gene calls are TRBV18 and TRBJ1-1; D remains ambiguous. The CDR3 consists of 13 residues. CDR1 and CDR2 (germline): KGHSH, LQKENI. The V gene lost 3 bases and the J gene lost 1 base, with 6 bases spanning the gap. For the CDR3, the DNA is TGTGCCAGCTCACCTTACGGGAACACTGAAGCTTTCTTT. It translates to CASSPYGNTEAFF.

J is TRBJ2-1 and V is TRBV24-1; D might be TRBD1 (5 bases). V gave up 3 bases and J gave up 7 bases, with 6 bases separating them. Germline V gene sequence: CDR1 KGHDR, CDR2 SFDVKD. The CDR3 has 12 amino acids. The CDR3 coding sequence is TGTGCCACCAGTGATACAGGAAATGAGCAGTTCTTC. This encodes CATSDTGNEQFF.

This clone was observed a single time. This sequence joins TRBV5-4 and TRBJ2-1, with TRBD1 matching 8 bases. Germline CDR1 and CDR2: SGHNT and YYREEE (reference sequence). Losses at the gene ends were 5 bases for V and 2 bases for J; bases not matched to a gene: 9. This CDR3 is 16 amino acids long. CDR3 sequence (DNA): TGTGCCAGCAGGTACGAGACAGGGGTAACCTACAATGAGCAGTTCTTC. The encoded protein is CASRYETGVTYNEQFF.

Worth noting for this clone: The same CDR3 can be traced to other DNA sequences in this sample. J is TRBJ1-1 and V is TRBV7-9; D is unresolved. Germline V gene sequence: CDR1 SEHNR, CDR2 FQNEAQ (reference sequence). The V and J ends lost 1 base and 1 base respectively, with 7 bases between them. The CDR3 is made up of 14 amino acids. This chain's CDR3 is CASSLVTGNTEAFF. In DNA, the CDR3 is TGTGCCAGCAGCTTAGTAACTGGGAACACTGAAGCTTTCTTT. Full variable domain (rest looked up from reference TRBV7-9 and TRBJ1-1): DTGVSQNPRHKITKRGQNVTFRCDPISEHNRLYWYRQTLGQGPEFLTYFQNEAQLEKSRLLSDRFSAERPKGSFSTLEIQRTEQGDSAMYLCASSLVTGNTEAFFGQGTRLTVV.

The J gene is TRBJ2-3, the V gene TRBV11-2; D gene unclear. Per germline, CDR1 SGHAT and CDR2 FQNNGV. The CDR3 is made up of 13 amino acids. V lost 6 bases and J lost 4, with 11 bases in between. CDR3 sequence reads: CASRLLGSDTQYF. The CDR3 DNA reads TGTGCCAGCAGACTTCTGGGCTCAGATACGCAGTATTTT.

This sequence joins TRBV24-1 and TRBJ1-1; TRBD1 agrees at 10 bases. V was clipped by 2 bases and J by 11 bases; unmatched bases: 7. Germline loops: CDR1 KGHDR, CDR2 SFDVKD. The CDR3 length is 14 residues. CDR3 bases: TGTGCCACCAGTGATTGGGGACAGGGGATGGGGGCTTTCTTT. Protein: CATSDWGQGMGAFF.

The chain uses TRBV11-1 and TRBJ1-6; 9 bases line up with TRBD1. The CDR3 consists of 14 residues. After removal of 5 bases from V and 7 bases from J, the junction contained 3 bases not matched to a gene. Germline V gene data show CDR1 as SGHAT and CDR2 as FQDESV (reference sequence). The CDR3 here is CASSPGTGNSPLHF. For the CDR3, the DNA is TGTGCCAGCAGCCCTGGGACAGGGAATTCACCCCTCCACTTT. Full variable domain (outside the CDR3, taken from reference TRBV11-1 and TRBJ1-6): EAEVAQSPRYKITEKSQAVAFWCDPISGHATLYWYRQILGQGPELLVQFQDESVVDDSQLPKDRFSAERLKGVDSTLKIQPAELGDSAMYLCASSPGTGNSPLHFGNGTRLTVT.

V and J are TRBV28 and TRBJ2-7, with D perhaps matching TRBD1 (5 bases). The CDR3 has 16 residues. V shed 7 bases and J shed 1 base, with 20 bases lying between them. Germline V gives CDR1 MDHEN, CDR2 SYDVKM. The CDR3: CASTPLGVARSYEQYF. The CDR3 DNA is TGTGCCAGCACTCCGCTAGGGGTGGCCAGATCCTACGAGCAGTACTTC. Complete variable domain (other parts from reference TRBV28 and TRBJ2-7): DVKVTQSSRYLVKRTGEKVFLECVQDMDHENMFWYRQDPGLGLRLIYFSYDVKMKEKGDIPEGYSVSREKKERFSLILESASTNQTSMYLCASTPLGVARSYEQYFGPGTRLTVT.

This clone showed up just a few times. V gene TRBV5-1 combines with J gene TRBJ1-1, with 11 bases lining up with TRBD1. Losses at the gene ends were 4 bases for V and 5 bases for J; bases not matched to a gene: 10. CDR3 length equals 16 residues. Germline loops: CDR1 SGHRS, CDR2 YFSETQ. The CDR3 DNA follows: TGCGCCAGCAGCCCCAGGACAGGGGGCGCGAAGACTGAAGCTTTCTTT. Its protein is CASSPRTGGAKTEAFF. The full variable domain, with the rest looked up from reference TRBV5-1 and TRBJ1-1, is KAGVTQTPRYLIKTRGQQVTLSCSPISGHRSVSWYQQTPGQGLQFLFEYFSETQRNKGNFPGRFSGRQFSNSRSEMNVSTLELGDSALYLCASSPRTGGAKTEAFFGQGTRLTVV.

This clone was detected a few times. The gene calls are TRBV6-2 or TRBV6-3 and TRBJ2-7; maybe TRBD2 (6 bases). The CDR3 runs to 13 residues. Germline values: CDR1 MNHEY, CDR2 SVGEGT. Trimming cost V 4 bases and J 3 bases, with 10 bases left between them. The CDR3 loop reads CASSSISGYEQYF. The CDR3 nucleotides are TGTGCCAGCAGTTCGATTAGCGGCTACGAGCAGTACTTC.

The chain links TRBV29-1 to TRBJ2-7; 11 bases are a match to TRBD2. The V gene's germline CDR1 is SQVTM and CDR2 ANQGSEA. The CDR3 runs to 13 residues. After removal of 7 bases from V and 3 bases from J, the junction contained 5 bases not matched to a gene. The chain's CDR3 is CSASGTSGYEQYF. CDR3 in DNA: TGCAGCGCCTCCGGGACTAGCGGCTACGAGCAGTACTTC.

This chain's CDR3 is CATSRAAGSSTNEKLFF. The CDR3 DNA reads as TGTGCCACCAGCAGAGCCGCGGGGTCCTCAACTAATGAAAAACTGTTTTTT. The genes are TRBV15 and TRBJ1-4; D is undetermined. Germline CDR1 is LNHNV and CDR2 is YYDKDF (reference sequence). CDR3 length: 17 amino acids. V lost 1 base and J 0 bases, leaving 12 bases between the germline ends.

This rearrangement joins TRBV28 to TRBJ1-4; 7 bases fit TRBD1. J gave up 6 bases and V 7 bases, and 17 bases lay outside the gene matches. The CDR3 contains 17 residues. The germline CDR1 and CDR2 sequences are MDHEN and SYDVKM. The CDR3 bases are TGTGCCAGCACCTTACAGGGGCCGCCCCCCAAGGATGAAAAACTGTTTTTT. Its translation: CASTLQGPPPKDEKLFF.

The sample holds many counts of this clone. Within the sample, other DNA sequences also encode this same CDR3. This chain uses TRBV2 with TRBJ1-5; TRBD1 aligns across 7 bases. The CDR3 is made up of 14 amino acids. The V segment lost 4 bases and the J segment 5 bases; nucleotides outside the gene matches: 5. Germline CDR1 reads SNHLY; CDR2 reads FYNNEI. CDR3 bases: TGTGCCAGCAGTGGGACAGGCGGGGATCAGCCCCAGCATTTT. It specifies CASSGTGGDQPQHF.

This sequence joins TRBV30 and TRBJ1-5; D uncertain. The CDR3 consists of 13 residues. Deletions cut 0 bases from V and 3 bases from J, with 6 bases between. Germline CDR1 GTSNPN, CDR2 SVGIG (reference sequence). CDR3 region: CAWSVHFNQPQHF. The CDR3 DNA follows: TGTGCCTGGAGTGTACATTTCAATCAGCCCCAGCATTTT. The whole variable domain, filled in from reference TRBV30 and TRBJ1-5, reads SQTIHQWPATLVQPVGSPLSLECTVEGTSNPNLYWYRQAAGRGLQLLFYSVGIGQISSEVPQNLSASRPQDRQFILSSKKLLLSDSGFYLCAWSVHFNQPQHFGDGTRLSIL.

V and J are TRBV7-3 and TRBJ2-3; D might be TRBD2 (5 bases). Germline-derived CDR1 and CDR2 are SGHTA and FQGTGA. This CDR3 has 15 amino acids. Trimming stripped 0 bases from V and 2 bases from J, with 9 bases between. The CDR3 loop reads CASSLTVGATDTQYF. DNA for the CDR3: TGTGCCAGCAGCTTAACGGTGGGAGCCACAGATACGCAGTATTTT.

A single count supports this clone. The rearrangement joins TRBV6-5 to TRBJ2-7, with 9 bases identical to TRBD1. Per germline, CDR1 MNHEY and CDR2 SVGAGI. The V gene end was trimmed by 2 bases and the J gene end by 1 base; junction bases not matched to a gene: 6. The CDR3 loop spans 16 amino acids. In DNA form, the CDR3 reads TGTGCCAGCAGTTACCCTACCGGGACAGGGTCCTACGAGCAGTACTTC. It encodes CASSYPTGTGSYEQYF.

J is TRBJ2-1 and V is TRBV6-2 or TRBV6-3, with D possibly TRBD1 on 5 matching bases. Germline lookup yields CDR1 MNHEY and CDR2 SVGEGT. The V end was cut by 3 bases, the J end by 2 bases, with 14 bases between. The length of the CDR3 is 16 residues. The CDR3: CASSYVPTETYNEQFF. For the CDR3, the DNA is TGTGCCAGCAGTTATGTACCGACAGAAACCTACAATGAGCAGTTCTTC.

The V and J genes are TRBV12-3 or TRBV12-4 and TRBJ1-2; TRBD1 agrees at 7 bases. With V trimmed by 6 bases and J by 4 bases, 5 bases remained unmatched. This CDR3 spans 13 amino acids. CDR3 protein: CASSYRGGYGYTF. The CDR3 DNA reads TGTGCCAGCAGCTACAGGGGAGGCTATGGCTACACCTTC.

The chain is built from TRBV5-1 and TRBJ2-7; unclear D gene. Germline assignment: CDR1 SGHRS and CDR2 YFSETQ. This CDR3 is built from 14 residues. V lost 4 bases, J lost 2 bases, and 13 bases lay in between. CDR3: CASSIVGDPYEQYF. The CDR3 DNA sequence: TGCGCCAGCAGCATAGTAGGAGACCCCTACGAGCAGTACTTC.

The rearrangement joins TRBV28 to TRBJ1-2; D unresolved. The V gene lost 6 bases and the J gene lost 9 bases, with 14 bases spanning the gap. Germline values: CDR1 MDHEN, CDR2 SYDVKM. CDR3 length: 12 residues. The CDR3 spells CASRVEGRSYTF. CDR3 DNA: TGTGCCAGCAGGGTAGAGGGAAGGAGCTACACCTTC.